Each of the 24 T cell receptor beta chains below was sequenced from the same sample in a study of blood T cells in healthy people across ages (dated by TCRdb to 2015 to 2017). Preparation of the library involved 5' RACE. TCRdb shows the sequencer as Illumina HiSeq 2500. A second PCR of roughly 7 to 11 cycles was performed with a sample-barcoded 5' primer and a J-beta primer mix. TCRdb cleaned the public reads at Q25 with fastp, built clones with MiXCR and kept in-frame beta chains. Rows matching on CDR3 protein sequence are summarized as one entry with the most common DNA and genes. The sample yields about 1,600,000 distinct CDR3 sequences; about 43% were counted once. Clones ranked in the top ten supply 7% to 9.5% of the sample. The material sequenced was blood. The source of these receptors is a young woman in good health.

CDR3 protein: CAWSEGTGGNYGYTF. The DNA of the CDR3 is TGTGCCTGGAGTGAGGGGACAGGGGGTAACTATGGCTACACCTTC. The chain carries TRBV30 and TRBJ1-2; TRBD1 agrees at 11 bases. The length of the CDR3 is 15 residues. J lost 1 base, V lost 1 base, and 2 bases had no gene match. Germline CDR1 reads GTSNPN; CDR2 reads SVGIG (reference sequence).

The CDR3 protein is CASSATDRGFNQPQHF. CDR3 DNA: TGTGCCAGCAGCGCCACCGACAGGGGATTCAATCAGCCCCAGCATTTT. The chain carries TRBV9 and TRBJ1-5, with 8 bases aligning to TRBD1. Germline-derived CDR1 and CDR2 are SGDLS and YYNGEE. This CDR3 is built from 16 residues. The junction had 8 bases not matched to a gene; V was cut back by 3 bases and J by 3 bases.

The genes are TRBV9 and TRBJ2-1; 15 nucleotides agree with TRBD2. The CDR3 loop spans 18 amino acids. The J segment lost 1 base and the V segment lost 4 bases, leaving 6 bases of the junction unmatched. In germline, CDR1 is SGDLS, CDR2 YYNGEE. The CDR3 sequence is CASSNGLAGGGSYNEQFF. The CDR3 bases are TGTGCCAGCAGCAACGGACTAGCGGGAGGGGGGTCCTACAATGAGCAGTTCTTC.

The chain uses TRBV7-2 and TRBJ2-1, with 7 positions matching TRBD1. The CDR3 is made up of 15 amino acids. Germline V gene sequence: CDR1 SGHTA, CDR2 FQGNSA. After removal of 1 base from V and 6 bases from J, the junction contained 6 bases not matched to a gene. This chain's CDR3 is CASSLEGTVFNEQFF. CDR3 DNA sequence: TGTGCCAGCAGCTTAGAAGGGACAGTATTCAATGAGCAGTTCTTC. Full variable domain (remainder filled in from reference TRBV7-2 and TRBJ2-1): GAGVSQSPSNKVTEKGKDVELRCDPISGHTALYWYRQSLGQGLEFLIYFQGNSAPDKSGLPSDRFSAERTGGSVSTLTIQRTQQEDSAVYLCASSLEGTVFNEQFFGPGTRLTVL.

The chain joins TRBV5-1 to TRBJ2-7; D is unresolved. Germline CDR1 reads SGHRS; CDR2 reads YFSETQ. The CDR3 is 13 amino acids. V was cut by 3 bases and J by 6 bases, with 13 bases left in between. DNA of the CDR3: TGCGCCAGCAGCTACCTTTTAGATAGCGAGCAGTACTTC. Residues: CASSYLLDSEQYF. The full variable domain, rest sourced from reference TRBV5-1 and TRBJ2-7, is KAGVTQTPRYLIKTRGQQVTLSCSPISGHRSVSWYQQTPGQGLQFLFEYFSETQRNKGNFPGRFSGRQFSNSRSEMNVSTLELGDSALYLCASSYLLDSEQYFGPGTRLTVT.

This clonotype was detected once. V usage is TRBV7-3 and J usage is TRBJ2-1; D is possibly TRBD1 or TRBD2 (5 bases each). Trimming shortened V by 4 bases and J by 1 base, and 20 bases separated the two germline ends. Germline loops: CDR1 SGHTA, CDR2 FQGTGA. The CDR3 extends over 18 amino acids. CDR3 residues: CASSSLGATPGSYNEQFF. The CDR3 nucleotides read TGTGCCAGCAGCTCACTCGGGGCGACTCCAGGGTCCTACAATGAGCAGTTCTTC.

This clonotype was found a few times. V and J are TRBV15 and TRBJ2-7; D ambiguous. There are 13 residues in the CDR3. CDR1 and CDR2 (germline): LNHNV, YYDKDF (reference sequence). V was cut by 5 bases and J by 3 bases, with 11 bases left in between. The CDR3 loop is CATSGVASYEQYF. DNA for the CDR3: TGTGCCACCAGCGGAGTAGCTAGCTACGAGCAGTACTTC.

With regard to this clonotype: The junction differs from germline at one of its ends, possibly a read error. V usage is TRBV10-3 and J usage is TRBJ2-7, with D possibly matching TRBD1 (6 bases). Germline CDR1 and CDR2: ENHRY and SYGVKD. This CDR3 has 14 amino acids. The CDR3 DNA reads TGTACCATCAGTGAGGTCAGGGAAGGGGGCGAGCAGTACTTC. As protein: CTISEVREGGEQYF.

This chain uses TRBV2 with TRBJ2-1; D is undetermined. From germline, CDR1 is SNHLY and CDR2 FYNNEI. This CDR3 is 15 amino acids long. Trimming removed 4 bases at V and 0 bases at J, with 10 bases between. CDR3 residues: CASSGRLGSYNEQFF. The CDR3 DNA follows: TGTGCCAGCAGTGGGCGATTAGGCTCCTACAATGAGCAGTTCTTC.

The table lists this clonotype with a few counts. The genes are TRBV4-1 and TRBJ2-7, with 8 bases matching TRBD1. The CDR3 is 15 amino acids. Germline V gene data show CDR1 as MGHRA and CDR2 as YSYEKL. Unmatched junction bases numbered 11, after V lost 4 bases and J lost 6 bases. In DNA, the CDR3 is TGCGCCAGCAGCCGCCCCGGACAGGGAAGTTCCGAGCAGTACTTC. It translates to CASSRPGQGSSEQYF.

This clonotype came up a few times. The chain has TRBV12-3 or TRBV12-4 and TRBJ1-4; D perhaps matches TRBD1 (6 bases). The CDR3 consists of 16 residues. Trimming stripped 5 bases from V and 7 bases from J, with 20 bases between. The CDR3 loop reads CASSVGTNRDGEKLFF. The CDR3 DNA reads as TGTGCCAGCAGTGTTGGGACGAACAGGGATGGTGAAAAACTGTTTTTT.

The chain links TRBV6-1 to TRBJ1-2, with D perhaps TRBD1 (5 bases). This CDR3 spans 14 amino acids. Germline V CDR1 and CDR2: MNHNS, SASEGT. V was pared by 6 bases and J by 7 bases, with 18 bases between. The CDR3 region is CASSDPIGGSGYTF. In DNA, the CDR3 is TGTGCCAGCAGCGACCCCATCGGGGGGTCTGGCTACACCTTC.

The chain has TRBV4-1 and TRBJ2-3; 8 bases map to TRBD2. Germline V gives CDR1 MGHRA, CDR2 YSYEKL. The length of the CDR3 is 16 residues. The V and J ends lost 6 bases and 0 bases, in that order; junction bases with no gene match: 8. The CDR3 nucleotides read TGCGCCAGCAGTCGTCCCGAGCGGGGGAGCACAGATACGCAGTATTTT. This encodes CASSRPERGSTDTQYF.

This clonotype has only a few counts. V gene TRBV7-9 combines with J gene TRBJ2-7, with 7 positions matching TRBD1. Germline loops: CDR1 SEHNR, CDR2 FQNEAQ (reference sequence). V shed 3 bases, J shed 2 bases, and the junction held 13 bases outside the gene matches. This CDR3 is built from 17 residues. For the CDR3, the DNA is TGTGCCAGCAGCTTGGGACAGAGTGGGCTAAGAACCTACGAGCAGTACTTC. As protein: CASSLGQSGLRTYEQYF. The entire variable domain, with the rest obtained from reference TRBV7-9 and TRBJ2-7, is as follows: DTGVSQNPRHKITKRGQNVTFRCDPISEHNRLYWYRQTLGQGPEFLTYFQNEAQLEKSRLLSDRFSAERPKGSFSTLEIQRTEQGDSAMYLCASSLGQSGLRTYEQYFGPGTRLTVT.

This chain joins TRBV6-1 and TRBJ2-3; D not certain. The V gene's germline CDR1 is MNHNS and CDR2 SASEGT. Trimming took 5 bases from V and 2 from J, leaving 11 bases between them. This CDR3 spans 14 amino acids. The CDR3 loop is CASSLPEDTDTQYF. The CDR3 DNA follows: TGTGCCAGCAGTCTGCCGGAAGACACAGATACGCAGTATTTT.

For this clonotype: Mismatch with germline at one junction end may stem from a read error. This chain joins TRBV6-6 and TRBJ2-4; weak D call: TRBD1 (6 bases). The CDR3 length is 14 residues. Germline lookup yields CDR1 MNHNY and CDR2 SVGAGI (reference sequence). CDR3 region: CANSYSGQGSEQYF. The CDR3 nucleotides read TGTGCCAACAGTTACTCGGGGCAGGGGAGTGAGCAGTACTTC.

In its sample, this clonotype was seen a few times. V gene TRBV12-3 or TRBV12-4 combines with J gene TRBJ2-2, with 7 bases lining up with TRBD1. This CDR3 is built from 13 residues. The V segment lost 4 bases and the J segment 10 bases; nucleotides outside the gene matches: 6. CDR3 in amino acids: CASSSRQGSELFF. The CDR3 DNA sequence: TGTGCCAGCAGTTCACGACAGGGCTCGGAGCTGTTTTTT.

CDR3 nucleotide sequence: TGTGCCAGCAGCGAGGCCGGGACAGGGGGAGGTTTGGCCAAAAACATTCAGTACTTC. Its protein is CASSEAGTGGGLAKNIQYF. This chain connects TRBV9 to TRBJ2-4; TRBD1 matches 11 bases. The germline V gene has CDR1 SGDLS and CDR2 YYNGEE. The CDR3 has 19 residues. V shed 3 bases, J shed 1 base, and the junction held 12 bases outside the gene matches.

The chain couples TRBV28 to TRBJ2-5; TRBD2 matches at 11 bases. Near its end, the DNA agrees better with TRBJ2-7, so the J call may be wrong. CDR1 and CDR2 from the germline V gene are MDHEN and SYDVKM. The CDR3 runs 14 residues. In DNA, the CDR3 is TGTGCCAGCTGGGGAGGACTAGCGGGCTACGAGCAGTACTTC. It encodes CASWGGLAGYEQYF.

This clonotype was picked up a small number of times. This sequence joins TRBV3-1 and TRBJ1-1, with a tentative D call TRBD1 (5 bases). The CDR3 loop spans 12 amino acids. The germline V gene encodes CDR1 LGHDT and CDR2 YNNKEL (reference sequence). Trimming removed 9 bases at V and 7 bases at J, with 15 bases between. Here the CDR3 DNA reads TGTGCCAGTGGCACTACAGGCGGTGAAGCTTTCTTT. This codes for CASGTTGGEAFF.

This clonotype was detected ten times or more. In DNA, the CDR3 is TGTGCCAGCAGTGAAAATGAGCAGTTCTTC. This sequence encodes CASSENEQFF. The chain uses TRBV25-1 and TRBJ2-1, with no clear D. This CDR3 contains 10 residues. V was trimmed by 2 bases and J by 7 bases, leaving 0 bases between them. CDR1 and CDR2 from the germline V gene are MGHDK and SYGVNS.

The gene calls are TRBV6-2 or TRBV6-3 and TRBJ1-5; 8 bases map to TRBD1. V lost 6 bases and J lost 6; bases outside the gene matches: 13. Germline V gene data show CDR1 as MNHEY and CDR2 as SVGEGT. The CDR3 covers 16 residues. The DNA of the CDR3 is TGTGCCAGCAGCGCTACGACAGGGGCTGCAGGTCAGCCCCAGCATTTT. Amino acid sequence: CASSATTGAAGQPQHF.

This clonotype was observed a single time. Compared with germline, one end of the junction differs, possibly owing to a read error. This sequence joins TRBV20-1 and TRBJ2-7; weak D call: TRBD1 (5 bases). CDR1 and CDR2 from the germline V gene are DFQATT and SNEGSKA (reference sequence). The CDR3 consists of 11 residues. CDR3: CRATDSYEQYF. CDR3 nucleotides: TGCAGGGCTACCGACAGCTACGAGCAGTACTTC.

This clonotype has a handful of counts. The genes are TRBV28 and TRBJ1-1; tentatively, D is TRBD1 (6 bases). The germline V gene encodes CDR1 MDHEN and CDR2 SYDVKM. CDR3 length: 13 residues. V was clipped by 5 bases and J by 1 base, with 8 bases between them. The CDR3, as DNA: TGTGCCAGCAGTAACAGGGAGAACACTGAAGCTTTCTTT. This codes for CASSNRENTEAFF.